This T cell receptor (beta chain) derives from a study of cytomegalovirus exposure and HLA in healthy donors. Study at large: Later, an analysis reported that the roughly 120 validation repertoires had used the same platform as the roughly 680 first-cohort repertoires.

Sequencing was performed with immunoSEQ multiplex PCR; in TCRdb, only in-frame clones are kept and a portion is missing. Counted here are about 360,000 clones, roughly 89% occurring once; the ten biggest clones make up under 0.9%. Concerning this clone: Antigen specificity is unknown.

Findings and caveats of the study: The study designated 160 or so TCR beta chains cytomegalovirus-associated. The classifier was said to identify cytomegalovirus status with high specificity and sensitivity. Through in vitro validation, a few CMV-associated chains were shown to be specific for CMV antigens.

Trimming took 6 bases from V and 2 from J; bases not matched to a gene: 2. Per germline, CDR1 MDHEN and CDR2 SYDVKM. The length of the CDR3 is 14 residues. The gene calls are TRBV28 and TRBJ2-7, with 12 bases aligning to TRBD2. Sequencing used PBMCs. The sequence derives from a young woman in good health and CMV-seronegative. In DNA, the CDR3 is TGTGCCAGCAGGAGGACTAGCGGGACCTACGAGCAGTACTTC. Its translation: CASRRTSGTYEQYF.